The rows below give T cell receptor beta chains drawn from one sample of a study of identical twins. TCRdb used MiXCR to reprocess the 5' RACE reads, holding one entry per CDR3 protein. The sample shows 400,000 to 550,000 distinct CDR3 sequences, 14% of them seen only once. This sample was shared with a second study, whose subject was yellow fever vaccine responses in identical twins.

The sequenced sample consisted of CD4+ T cells sorted from blood. The receptor set was obtained from a woman between 18 and 30 years old in good health. Both conserved end residues are part of each CDR3. The order of the fields is V gene, J gene, D gene, clone size, CDR3 DNA, CDR3 protein. D genes are given only for firm matches. Size tells how often a clone was seen (once, few, many) or the class of an expanded clone, and some rows leave it out.

v_gene: TRBV5-3
j_gene: TRBJ2-1
d_gene: TRBD2
abundance: many
CDR3nt: TGTGCCAGTAAGACCCAAACCGGGACTAGATTCAATGAGCAGTTCTTC
CDR3aa: CASKTQTGTRFNEQFF

v_gene: TRBV19
j_gene: TRBJ2-3
d_gene: TRBD2
abundance: NA
CDR3nt: TGTGCCAGTAGTATAGACCTACTAGCGGGGCGGAATGCTAGCACAGATACGCAGTATTTT
CDR3aa: CASSIDLLAGRNASTDTQYF

v_gene: TRBV25-1
j_gene: TRBJ2-7
d_gene: NA
abundance: few
CDR3nt: TGTGCCAGCAGTGAATTTGGACAGTTAAACGAGCAGTACTTC
CDR3aa: CASSEFGQLNEQYF

v_gene: TRBV5-6
j_gene: TRBJ2-5
d_gene: NA
abundance: few
CDR3nt: TGTGCCAGCAGCATTCCAGGCAGTGGGTTTCAAGAGACCCAGTACTTC
CDR3aa: CASSIPGSGFQETQYF

v_gene: TRBV28
j_gene: TRBJ1-4
d_gene: NA
abundance: NA
CDR3nt: TGTGCCAGCAGCTCCCGGACTGGGCTTGAAAAACTGTTTTTT
CDR3aa: CASSSRTGLEKLFF

v_gene: TRBV12-3/TRBV12-4
j_gene: TRBJ2-4
d_gene: NA
abundance: NA
CDR3nt: TGTGCCAGCAGTCGGGACGGCGGAAACATTCAGTACTTC
CDR3aa: CASSRDGGNIQYF

v_gene: TRBV10-1
j_gene: TRBJ2-5
d_gene: TRBD1
abundance: few
CDR3nt: TGCGCCAGCAGTGACCCCCACAGGGGGATGGAGACCCAGTACTTC
CDR3aa: CASSDPHRGMETQYF

v_gene: TRBV20-1
j_gene: TRBJ2-3
d_gene: TRBD1
abundance: NA
CDR3nt: TGCAGTGCTAGATCGGGACAGGCCCTAGACGGGACGCAGTATTTT
CDR3aa: CSARSGQALDGTQYF

v_gene: TRBV29-1
j_gene: TRBJ2-3
d_gene: TRBD2
abundance: NA
CDR3nt: TGCAGCGTTGATATGCGGGGGGGCACAGATACGCAGTATTTT
CDR3aa: CSVDMRGGTDTQYF

v_gene: TRBV5-1
j_gene: TRBJ2-3
d_gene: NA
abundance: few
CDR3nt: TGCGCCAGCAGCGCATCTACAGGGCCGGATACGCAGTATTTT
CDR3aa: CASSASTGPDTQYF

v_gene: TRBV18
j_gene: TRBJ2-3
d_gene: NA
abundance: few
CDR3nt: TGTGCCAGCTCACCAAAGGCAGGGGGCACAGATACGCAGTATTTT
CDR3aa: CASSPKAGGTDTQYF

v_gene: TRBV28
j_gene: TRBJ2-3
d_gene: TRBD2
abundance: NA
CDR3nt: TGTGCCAGCAGTTCAACGGGACTAGCGGGGGCCTATACGCAGTATTTT
CDR3aa: CASSSTGLAGAYTQYF

v_gene: TRBV28
j_gene: TRBJ2-7
d_gene: NA
abundance: NA
CDR3nt: TGTGCCAACGGGGCCCTCGGGAACCCCTACGAGCAGTACTTC
CDR3aa: CANGALGNPYEQYF

v_gene: TRBV19
j_gene: TRBJ2-7
d_gene: NA
abundance: few
CDR3nt: TGTGCCAGTAGTATCGACAGGACGAAGCAGTACTTC
CDR3aa: CASSIDRTKQYF

v_gene: TRBV7-2
j_gene: TRBJ1-1
d_gene: NA
abundance: few
CDR3nt: TGTGCCAGCAGCTTAGCCGTGGGGAACACTGAAGCTTTCTTT
CDR3aa: CASSLAVGNTEAFF

v_gene: TRBV28
j_gene: TRBJ2-7
d_gene: TRBD1
abundance: NA
CDR3nt: TGTGCCAGCAATTCCGCCGGGACAGGCTCGAAAGAGCAGTACTTC
CDR3aa: CASNSAGTGSKEQYF

v_gene: TRBV2
j_gene: TRBJ2-1
d_gene: TRBD2
abundance: NA
CDR3nt: TGTGCCAGCAGTGAAGCGCTGCTAGCGGGACTCTACAATGAGCAGTTCTTC
CDR3aa: CASSEALLAGLYNEQFF

v_gene: TRBV7-2
j_gene: TRBJ2-5
d_gene: NA
abundance: NA
CDR3nt: TGTGCCAGCAGCTCCTCTAGTGGCGGGCAAGAGACCCAGTACTTC
CDR3aa: CASSSSSGGQETQYF

v_gene: TRBV7-2
j_gene: TRBJ2-2
d_gene: TRBD2
abundance: NA
CDR3nt: TGTGCCAGCAGCTTAGTTGGTGGCGGGGGGAACACCGGGGAGCTGTTTTTT
CDR3aa: CASSLVGGGGNTGELFF

v_gene: TRBV4-1
j_gene: TRBJ2-5
d_gene: NA
abundance: NA
CDR3nt: TGCGCCAGCAGGGGTGGTGGGAGGGAGACCCAGTACTTC
CDR3aa: CASRGGGRETQYF

v_gene: TRBV27
j_gene: TRBJ1-5
d_gene: TRBD1
abundance: NA
CDR3nt: TGTGCCAGCAGTGTGACAGGGGGTGGTCAGCCCCAGCATTTT
CDR3aa: CASSVTGGGQPQHF

v_gene: TRBV12-3/TRBV12-4
j_gene: TRBJ2-5
d_gene: TRBD1
abundance: many
CDR3nt: TGTGCCAGCAGTTTAGGACAGGGCCTGGGGACCCAGTACTTC
CDR3aa: CASSLGQGLGTQYF

v_gene: TRBV2
j_gene: TRBJ2-1
d_gene: NA
abundance: NA
CDR3nt: TGTGCCAGCACCTGGGGGAGCTCCTACAATGAGCAGTTCTTC
CDR3aa: CASTWGSSYNEQFF

v_gene: TRBV11-2
j_gene: TRBJ2-1
d_gene: NA
abundance: NA
CDR3nt: TGTGCCAGCAGCTTCTACACAGGCGGTGAGCAGTTCTTC
CDR3aa: CASSFYTGGEQFF

v_gene: TRBV30
j_gene: TRBJ2-3
d_gene: TRBD2
abundance: NA
CDR3nt: TGTGCCTGGAGCCCGGGACTAGCTTTGGATACGCAGTATTTT
CDR3aa: CAWSPGLALDTQYF

v_gene: TRBV6-1
j_gene: TRBJ2-3
d_gene: NA
abundance: NA
CDR3nt: TGTGCCAGCTTTGAGGGGGGAGGTCCAGCAGATACGCAGTATTTT
CDR3aa: CASFEGGGPADTQYF